The 4 T cell receptor beta chains listed next were all sequenced from one sample in a study of blood T cells in healthy people across ages. Through a sample-barcoded 5' primer and a J-beta primer mix, a second PCR was run for about 6 to 12 cycles. TCRdb used MiXCR to reprocess the 5' RACE reads, holding one entry per CDR3 protein. The table includes about 1.4 million distinct CDR3 sequences, approximately 59% detected once. The material sequenced was blood. Source of these receptors: a man between 18 and 29 years old in good health.

The sample holds a few counts of this clonotype. The chain's CDR3 is CSVGVQYGYTF. The CDR3 nucleotides read TGCAGCGTAGGAGTACAGTATGGCTACACCTTC. J is TRBJ1-2 and V is TRBV29-1; D call uncertain. There are 11 residues in the CDR3. Looked up from germline, CDR1 is SQVTM and CDR2 is ANQGSEA. V lost 6 bases and J 5 bases, leaving 10 bases between the germline ends.

There are a few counts of this clonotype. The DNA for the CDR3 is TGTGCCATCAGTGAAAGACGGGGTGAGCAGTTCTTC. Amino acids: CAISERRGEQFF. The chain joins TRBV10-3 to TRBJ2-1; weak D call: TRBD2 (5 bases). The CDR3 runs 12 residues. The V end was cut by 3 bases, the J end by 9 bases, with 9 bases between. Looked up from germline, CDR1 is ENHRY and CDR2 is SYGVKD.

The rearrangement uses TRBV7-2 and TRBJ2-7; maybe TRBD1 (5 bases). V lost 5 bases, J lost 3 bases, and 17 bases lay in between. Germline CDR1 reads SGHTA; CDR2 reads FQGNSA. The CDR3 has 15 residues. In DNA, the CDR3 is TGTGCCAGCAGCGATCCCCTGACAGAGTTCTACGAGCAGTACTTC. Amino acid sequence: CASSDPLTEFYEQYF.

Only a few counts were recorded for this clonotype. CDR3 DNA: TGTGCCAGCAGCCATCTAGCGGGGGCCACAGATACGCAGTATTTT. Amino acid sequence: CASSHLAGATDTQYF. V and J are TRBV3-1 and TRBJ2-3, with 10 bases aligning to TRBD2. CDR3 length: 15 residues. V shed 3 bases and J 2 bases; nucleotides not matched to a gene: 2. The germline V gene has CDR1 LGHDT and CDR2 YNNKEL (reference sequence).